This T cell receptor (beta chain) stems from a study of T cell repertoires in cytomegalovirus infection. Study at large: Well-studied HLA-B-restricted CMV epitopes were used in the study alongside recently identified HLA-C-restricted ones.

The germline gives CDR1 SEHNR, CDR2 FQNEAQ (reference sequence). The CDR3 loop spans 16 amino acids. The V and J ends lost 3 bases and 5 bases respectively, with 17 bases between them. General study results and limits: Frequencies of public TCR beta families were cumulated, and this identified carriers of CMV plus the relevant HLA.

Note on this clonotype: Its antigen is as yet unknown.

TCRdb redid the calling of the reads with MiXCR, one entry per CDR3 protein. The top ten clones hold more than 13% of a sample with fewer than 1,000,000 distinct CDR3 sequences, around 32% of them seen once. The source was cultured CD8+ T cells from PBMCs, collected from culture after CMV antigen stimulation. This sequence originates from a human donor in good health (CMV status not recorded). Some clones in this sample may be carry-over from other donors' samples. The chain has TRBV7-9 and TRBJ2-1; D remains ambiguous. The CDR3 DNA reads TGTGCCAGCAGCTTGTCACCTTTGGGGAAAAACAATGAGCAGTTCTTC. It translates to CASSLSPLGKNNEQFF. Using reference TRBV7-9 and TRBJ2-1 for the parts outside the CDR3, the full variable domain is DTGVSQNPRHKITKRGQNVTFRCDPISEHNRLYWYRQTLGQGPEFLTYFQNEAQLEKSRLLSDRFSAERPKGSFSTLEIQRTEQGDSAMYLCASSLSPLGKNNEQFFGPGTRLTVL.